These 16 T cell receptor beta chains originate from one sample sequenced in a study of T cells in Graves' hyperthyroidism and ophthalmopathy. The CDR3 regions of TCR beta were amplified from RNA transcripts. HTBI primers were the set used in a first-round RT-PCR of the TCR CDR3. TCRdb itself ran the multiplex PCR reads through MiXCR, one entry per CDR3 protein. The sample carries a few hundred thousand distinct CDR3 sequences, around 21% recorded once. The sequenced material came from blood. All receptors derive from a man between 18 and 29 years old with Graves' hyperthyroidism.

This sequence joins TRBV27 and TRBJ1-1, with TRBD1 as a possible D gene (6 bases). Trimming took off 5 bases at V and 4 bases at J, with 17 bases between the two ends. Per germline, CDR1 MNHEY and CDR2 SMNVEV (reference sequence). This CDR3 is 15 amino acids long. Here the CDR3 reads CASSPTQGAFTEAFF. For the CDR3, the DNA is TGTGCCAGCAGTCCCACACAGGGAGCGTTCACTGAAGCTTTCTTT.

The table lists this clonotype with many counts. This chain uses TRBV12-3 or TRBV12-4 with TRBJ1-1; 7 bases match TRBD1. This CDR3 comprises 13 residues. The V segment lost 5 bases and the J segment 6 bases; nucleotides outside the gene matches: 6. CDR3 region: CASSPEGAPEAFF. In DNA, the CDR3 is TGTGCCAGCAGTCCGGAGGGGGCGCCTGAAGCTTTCTTT.

The genes are TRBV6-1 and TRBJ2-7; TRBD1 aligns across 8 bases. Germline V gene data show CDR1 as MNHNS and CDR2 as SASEGT. This CDR3 has 13 amino acids. Trimming at V came to 3 bases and at J to 12 bases, leaving 10 bases not matched to a gene. CDR3 nucleotide sequence: TGTGCCAGCAGTGACCTCGGGACAGGCGAGTGGTACTTC. This encodes CASSDLGTGEWYF.

Concerning this clonotype itself: This may be a read error: a much more frequent sequence differs by one nucleotide. The chain links TRBV6-1 to TRBJ2-2; D possibly uses TRBD1 or TRBD2 (7 bases each). Germline CDR1 MNHNS, CDR2 SASEGT. Trimming removed 8 bases from V and 5 bases from J, with 18 bases in between. CDR3 size: 15 residues. As DNA, the CDR3 is TGTGCCAGCCGTCAGGGGGGGGCCCATACCGGGGAGCTGTTTTTT. This gives the protein CASRQGGAHTGELFF.

This clonotype was seen once. The chain is built from TRBV19 and TRBJ2-5; 11 positions match TRBD2. CDR3 length: 19 residues. V was pared by 1 base and J by 0 bases, with 10 bases of the junction left unmatched. Germline-derived CDR1 and CDR2 are LNHDA and SQIVND (reference sequence). Here the CDR3 reads CASSIGALAGAKYQETQYF. DNA of the CDR3: TGTGCCAGTAGTATAGGGGCACTAGCGGGGGCAAAGTACCAAGAGACCCAGTACTTC.

The V and J genes are TRBV12-3 or TRBV12-4 and TRBJ1-5; D possibly corresponds to TRBD1 (6 bases). V dropped 7 bases and J dropped 0 bases, with 13 bases sitting between them. The length of the CDR3 is 15 residues. The CDR3 DNA reads TGTGCCAGCACCTCAGGGGCGTATAGCAATCAGCCCCAGCATTTT. This codes for CASTSGAYSNQPQHF.

This clonotype was seen repeatedly, ten times or more. This chain joins TRBV6-5 and TRBJ2-7; D may be TRBD1 (5 bases). This CDR3 is built from 16 residues. V lost 0 bases to trimming and J lost 2 bases, with 14 bases between them. Germline V CDR1 and CDR2: MNHEY, SVGAGI. The CDR3 sequence is CASSYSSQGLTYEQYF. The CDR3, as DNA: TGTGCCAGCAGTTACTCATCGCAGGGCCTCACCTACGAGCAGTACTTC.

There are many counts of this clonotype. This chain links TRBV12-3 or TRBV12-4 with TRBJ1-2; 9 nucleotides agree with TRBD1. The length of the CDR3 is 13 residues. V was pared by 3 bases and J by 6 bases, with 2 bases of the junction left unmatched. The CDR3 nucleotides read TGTGCCAGCAGTTTTGGGACAGGGAATGGCTACACCTTC. Amino acids: CASSFGTGNGYTF.

This clonotype occurred many times. This sequence joins TRBV20-1 and TRBJ1-2; D ambiguous. Trimming stripped 2 bases from V and 4 bases from J, with 14 bases between. This CDR3 is built from 14 residues. From germline, CDR1 is DFQATT and CDR2 SNEGSKA (reference sequence). CDR3 loop: CSARLDGSIYGYTF. The CDR3 DNA sequence: TGCAGTGCTAGACTGGACGGAAGTATCTATGGCTACACCTTC.

This clonotype was recorded at least ten times. This chain uses TRBV28 with TRBJ1-1; possible D gene TRBD1, 6 bases. This CDR3 region has 14 residues. Germline assignment: CDR1 MDHEN and CDR2 SYDVKM. Trimming took 3 bases from V and 6 from J, leaving 14 bases between them. The CDR3 loop reads CASSLGGGFAEAFF. The CDR3 region has the DNA TGTGCCAGCAGTTTGGGGGGCGGATTTGCTGAAGCTTTCTTT. Filled out from reference TRBV28 and TRBJ1-1, the complete variable domain reads DVKVTQSSRYLVKRTGEKVFLECVQDMDHENMFWYRQDPGLGLRLIYFSYDVKMKEKGDIPEGYSVSREKKERFSLILESASTNQTSMYLCASSLGGGFAEAFFGQGTRLTVV.

This clonotype was seen many times. V usage is TRBV27 and J usage is TRBJ1-2; TRBD1 is a possible D gene (6 bases). The CDR3 loop spans 16 amino acids. V was trimmed by 5 bases and J by 2 bases, leaving 18 bases between them. CDR1 and CDR2 (germline): MNHEY, SMNVEV (reference sequence). CDR3: CASSHRGATYNYGYTF. DNA of the CDR3: TGTGCCAGCAGTCATAGGGGGGCGACCTACAACTATGGCTACACCTTC.

The CDR3: CASGPAGRDTGELFF. The CDR3 coding sequence is TGCGCCAGCGGGCCTGCGGGGAGAGACACCGGGGAGCTGTTTTTT. The chain uses TRBV4-1 and TRBJ2-2; D might be TRBD2 (6 bases). The germline V gene has CDR1 MGHRA and CDR2 YSYEKL. Trimming shortened V by 8 bases and J by 3 bases, and 16 bases separated the two germline ends. The CDR3 is made up of 15 amino acids.

V is TRBV4-1 and J is TRBJ1-2, with 9 bases matching TRBD1. The CDR3 loop spans 14 amino acids. The V segment lost 6 bases and the J segment 4 bases; nucleotides outside the gene matches: 6. Germline V gives CDR1 MGHRA, CDR2 YSYEKL. CDR3 protein: CASRTGGAGYGYTF. The CDR3 DNA follows: TGCGCCAGCAGAACAGGGGGCGCCGGCTATGGCTACACCTTC.

This clonotype has ten or more counts. The chain employs TRBV6-1 and TRBJ1-1, with D possibly TRBD1 on 5 matching bases. Trimming took off 2 bases at V and 8 bases at J, with 15 bases between the two ends. This CDR3 contains 14 residues. The V gene's germline CDR1 is MNHNS and CDR2 SASEGT. CDR3 in amino acids: CASSEYGAGHEAFF. In DNA form, the CDR3 reads TGTGCCAGCAGTGAATATGGAGCGGGGCACGAAGCTTTCTTT.

This clonotype has only a few counts. V usage is TRBV20-1 and J usage is TRBJ2-7; tentatively, D is TRBD2 (5 bases). The V and J ends lost 1 base and 4 bases respectively, with 11 bases between them. The CDR3 totals 13 residues. Germline V gene sequence: CDR1 DFQATT, CDR2 SNEGSKA (reference sequence). CDR3 residues: CSARAGVLYEQYF. CDR3 DNA sequence: TGCAGTGCTAGAGCCGGGGTTCTTTACGAGCAGTACTTC.

The V gene is TRBV6-2 or TRBV6-3, the J gene TRBJ1-1, with 9 bases matching TRBD1. The V segment lost 0 bases and the J segment 3 bases; nucleotides outside the gene matches: 8. The germline CDR1 and CDR2 sequences are MNHEY and SVGEGT. The CDR3 has 17 amino acids. DNA of the CDR3: TGTGCCAGCAGTTACTCACTACAGGGACAGGGTGACACTGAAGCTTTCTTT. This codes for CASSYSLQGQGDTEAFF.